Below, 5 T cell receptor beta chains from the same sample are listed, as sequenced in a study of blood T cell repertoires in COVID-19. Sequencing used immunoSEQ multiplex PCR; TCRdb keeps in-frame clones, though not all of them. This sample has a few hundred thousand clones, with more than 75% found just once. The sequencing sample was made of PBMCs or T cells enriched from blood (not recorded which). The receptor set was obtained from a woman between 50 and 59 years old who had recovered from COVID-19.

V and J are TRBV4-2 and TRBJ1-2; D may be TRBD1 (5 bases). Trimming took 0 bases from V and 8 from J, leaving 10 bases between them. The CDR3 has 13 amino acids. Germline V gives CDR1 LGHNA, CDR2 YNFKEQ. CDR3 coding DNA: TGTGCCAGCAGCCAAGATAGCAGGGCCGGCTACACCTTC. This translates into CASSQDSRAGYTF.

The V and J genes are TRBV5-1 and TRBJ2-5, with TRBD1 matching 9 bases. V lost 3 bases to trimming and J lost 4 bases; unmatched junction nucleotides: 7. This CDR3 region has 15 residues. Germline CDR1 is SGHRS and CDR2 is YFSETQ. The CDR3 region is CASSSGDRAGETQYF. CDR3 nucleotides: TGCGCCAGCAGCTCCGGGGACAGGGCGGGAGAGACCCAGTACTTC.

This clone was found once. The V call is TRBV5-8, the J call TRBJ1-1, with 9 nucleotides matching TRBD1. Germline CDR1 is SGHTS and CDR2 is YDEGEE. This CDR3 is built from 15 residues. V was clipped by 1 base and J by 3 bases; unmatched bases: 4. The CDR3 here is CASSLSGTGYTEAFF. DNA of the CDR3: TGTGCCAGCAGCTTGTCGGGGACAGGGTACACTGAAGCTTTCTTT.

The chain recombines TRBV2 with TRBJ2-7; D ambiguous. Germline V gene lookup returns CDR1 SNHLY and CDR2 FYNNEI. With 4 bases removed from V and 3 bases from J, the gap between germline ends came to 7 bases. The CDR3 consists of 12 residues. Here the CDR3 reads CASSASDYEQYF. The CDR3, as DNA: TGTGCCAGCAGTGCCAGCGACTACGAGCAGTACTTC.

The chain links TRBV28 to TRBJ1-6, with TRBD1 as a possible D gene (5 bases). This CDR3 is 15 amino acids long. Germline lookup yields CDR1 MDHEN and CDR2 SYDVKM. The ends were cut back, 4 bases at V and 5 bases at J, with 12 bases in the middle. CDR3 nucleotide sequence: TGTGCCAGCAGTTCACTGGGGGGGAATAATTCACCCCTCCACTTT. Translated, it gives CASSSLGGNNSPLHF.